This T cell receptor beta chain was identified in a study of blood T cell repertoires in COVID-19. Study overall: The origin of the acute and convalescent COVID-19 samples was the United States, Italy and Spain.

From germline, CDR1 is MDHEN and CDR2 SYDVKM. The germline V and J ends were trimmed by 5 bases and 4 bases, with 14 bases remaining between them. This CDR3 has 14 residues. In the authors' workflow: How many nucleated cells were present was estimated from reference gene primer amplification. The repertoire was sequenced with immunoSEQ multiplex PCR; TCRdb's copy has only in-frame clones and lacks some. V, J and clone size reflect that table, while D and trimming were determined from the DNA. The sample lists about 120,000 clones, more than 75% occurring once. Material for sequencing was peripheral blood. The rearrangement links TRBV28 to TRBJ1-1, with D perhaps matching TRBD1 (6 bases). The TCR sequence derives from a woman aged 70 to 79 with acute or convalescent COVID-19. In DNA form, the CDR3 reads TGTGCCAGCAGTCCAACAGGGTTGAGCACTGAAGCTTTCTTT. Amino acid sequence: CASSPTGLSTEAFF.